The 19 T cell receptor beta chains listed next were all sequenced from one sample in a study of T cells in women clearing cervical HPV infection. Clones were read by immunoSEQ multiplex PCR, and TCRdb kept only the in-frame ones, dropping some. With about 36,000 clones in the sample, the ten largest clones hold 1.7%. Sequenced: blood buffy coat. The origin of the receptors is a woman between 18 and 75 years old with a cervical HPV16 infection that either progressed to CIN3+ or cleared (not recorded which).

The CDR3 loop is CASSEEGQPGTEAFF. The covered CDR3 bases are TGTGCCAGCAGTGAAGAAGGACAGCCCGGCACTGAA. The genes are TRBV6-1 and TRBJ1-1; D might be TRBD1 (6 bases). The CDR3 goes on 3 residues after the read ends, and that part is filled in from the germline J gene. Trimming pared 1 base from V and 4 bases from J, leaving 13 bases between. The CDR3 extends over 15 amino acids. Germline values: CDR1 MNHNS, CDR2 SASEGT.

Points on this clone: The read ends 3 residues shy of where the CDR3 ends; the end is completed using the germline J gene. This chain connects TRBV13 to TRBJ2-3; possible D gene TRBD2, 7 bases. The CDR3 extends over 12 amino acids. Germline values: CDR1 PRHDT, CDR2 FYEKMQ (reference sequence). Partial CDR3 DNA: TGTGCCAGCAGCTTATACGGGGGGCCG. As protein: CASSLYGGP. The full CDR3 sequence reads CASSLYGGPQYF. The variable domain in full, completed from reference TRBV13 and TRBJ2-3, reads AAGVIQSPRHLIKEKRETATLKCYPIPRHDTVYWYQQGPGQDPQFLISFYEKMQSDKGSIPDRFSAQQFSDYHSELNMSSLELGDSALYFCASSLYGGPQYFGPGTRLTVL.

Details on this clone: The read terminates 3 residues before the CDR3 end, so the remaining end is supplied by the germline J gene. This rearrangement joins TRBV20-1 to TRBJ2-3; 10 bases are a match to TRBD1. Germline V gene lookup returns CDR1 DFQATT and CDR2 SNEGSKA (reference sequence). This CDR3 is built from 13 residues. This chain's CDR3 is CSATGTGAPTQYF. Partial CDR3 DNA: TGCAGTGCTACCGGGACAGGGGCCCCCACG.

Comments on this clone: Read sequence stops 3 residues before the CDR3 end, and the germline J gene provides the missing end. This sequence joins TRBV2 and TRBJ1-5, with 10 bases that match TRBD1. The length of the CDR3 is 14 residues. The trim removed 9 bases at V and 4 bases at J, leaving 6 bases unmatched. Germline V CDR1 and CDR2: SNHLY, FYNNEI. The DNA read from the CDR3 is TGTGCCAGTACCGACAGGGGGCAGAATCAGCCC. Residues: CASTDRGQNQP. The entire CDR3 protein is CASTDRGQNQPQHF.

As to this clone: Sequencing ends 3 residues short of the CDR3 end; the germline J gene provides the rest. The genes are TRBV18 and TRBJ2-3; 7 nucleotides match TRBD2. In germline, CDR1 is KGHSH, CDR2 LQKENI. Trimming removed 2 bases from V and 1 base from J; junction bases left unmatched: 3. The CDR3 sequence is 15 residues long. CDR3 sequence: CASSPSSGGTDTQYF. The covered CDR3 bases are TGTGCCAGCTCACCATCCAGCGGGGGCACAGATACG.

To note about this clone: With the read ending 3 residues before the CDR3 end, the germline J gene is used to fill in that end. The genes are TRBV7-9 and TRBJ2-3, with D perhaps matching TRBD1 (6 bases). The ends were cut back, 5 bases at V and 6 bases at J, with 12 bases in the middle. Germline V CDR1 and CDR2: SEHNR, FQNEAQ (reference sequence). The CDR3 is 13 amino acids. The DNA read from the CDR3 is TGTGCCAGCAGCGCTGGGGGCGTGGATACG. Translation gives CASSAGGVDT. The complete CDR3 protein is CASSAGGVDTQYF.

As concerns this clone: The DNA ends 3 residues before the CDR3 does, and the rest of the CDR3 is filled in from the germline J gene. The chain combines TRBV11-2 with TRBJ1-1, with D possibly matching TRBD1 (5 bases). There are 15 residues in the CDR3. V was cut by 2 bases and J by 1 base, with 11 bases left in between. The germline gives CDR1 SGHAT, CDR2 FQNNGV. This CDR3 is CASSLQQGWNTEAFF. Partial CDR3 DNA: TGTGCCAGCAGCTTACAGCAGGGCTGGAACACTGAA.

On this clone itself: From the germline J gene comes the end of the CDR3, since the read stops 3 residues before it. V is TRBV4-2 and J is TRBJ2-2; possibly TRBD2 for D (5 bases). V was cut by 4 bases and J by 6 bases, with 6 bases left in between. Germline V gene sequence: CDR1 LGHNA, CDR2 YNFKEQ. The CDR3 is made up of 12 amino acids. The CDR3 reads CASSLGAGELFF. CDR3 DNA (partial): TGTGCCAGCAGCCTCGGGGCCGGGGAG.

A word on this clone: Germline is not matched at one junction end, which may reflect a read error. From the germline J gene comes the end of the CDR3, since the read stops 3 residues before it. The chain combines TRBV6-1 with TRBJ2-7, with 9 positions matching TRBD2. Germline CDR1 and CDR2: MNHNS and SASEGT. This CDR3 contains 19 residues. The CDR3 DNA, read in part, is TGTGCCAGCAGTGAAGCTGGTCCGGGGCTAGCGGGGCTCTCCTGCGAG. This encodes CASSEAGPGLAGLSCE. The whole CDR3 reads CASSEAGPGLAGLSCEQYF.

The CDR3 loop is CASSLAGLYRETQYF. CDR3 DNA (partial): TGTGCCAGCAGCTTAGCGGGACTCTATAGGGAGACG. The chain carries TRBV7-6 and TRBJ2-3; D possibly corresponds to TRBD2 (6 bases). The missing CDR3 end, 3 residues past where the read stops, is filled in from the germline J gene. This CDR3 is built from 15 residues. Germline V gene lookup returns CDR1 SGHVS and CDR2 FNYEAQ.

About this clone itself: From the germline J gene comes the end of the CDR3, since the read stops 3 residues before it. The chain joins TRBV29-1 to TRBJ1-2, with D unresolved. CDR3 length: 12 amino acids. The ends were cut back, 3 bases at V and 4 bases at J, with 9 bases in the middle. Germline CDR1 reads SQVTM; CDR2 reads ANQGSEA. The sequenced CDR3 bases are TGCAGCGTTGAGGCCGATCCCTATGGC. Amino acids: CSVEADPYG. The CDR3, in full, reads CSVEADPYGYTF.

In regard to this clone: The read comes to an end 3 residues before the CDR3 does, leaving the germline J gene to fill in the end. The chain employs TRBV7-8 and TRBJ1-5, with D possibly matching TRBD1 (6 bases). Germline loops: CDR1 SGHVS, CDR2 FQNEAQ. Between the trimmed V and J ends, which lost 1 base and 5 bases, there was a span of 12 bases. The CDR3 has 15 residues. The chain's CDR3 is CASSLEGQRYQPQHF. CDR3 DNA, as far as it was read: TGTGCCAGCAGCTTAGAAGGACAGAGATATCAGCCC.

The CDR3 is CAASTDSGANVLTF. Incomplete CDR3 DNA: TGTGCCGCGAGTACCGACTCTGGGGCCAACGTC. The gene calls are TRBV7-9 and TRBJ2-6, with no clear D. Sequencing ends 3 residues short of the CDR3 end; the germline J gene provides the rest. This CDR3 has 14 amino acids. Germline values: CDR1 SEHNR, CDR2 FQNEAQ (reference sequence). Trimming pared 11 bases from V and 0 bases from J, leaving 11 bases between.

Comment on this clone: The missing CDR3 end, 3 residues past where the read stops, is filled in from the germline J gene. V and J are TRBV19 and TRBJ2-5; 14 nucleotides agree with TRBD2. The V segment lost 5 bases and the J segment 4 bases; nucleotides outside the gene matches: 3. Germline CDR1 is LNHDA and CDR2 is SQIVND (reference sequence). This CDR3 region has 15 residues. The CDR3 sequence is CASSYGLAGGETQYF. The DNA read from the CDR3 is TGTGCCAGTAGTTACGGACTAGCGGGAGGAGAGACC.

CDR3 DNA, as far as it was read: TGTGCCAGCAGCTCAGTCGGGACTAGCTATAGCACAGATACG. It codes for CASSSVGTSYSTDT. The whole CDR3 reads CASSSVGTSYSTDTQYF. The chain has TRBV13 and TRBJ2-3; 9 nucleotides match TRBD2. The missing CDR3 end, 3 residues past where the read stops, is filled in from the germline J gene. The germline V gene has CDR1 PRHDT and CDR2 FYEKMQ (reference sequence). This CDR3 is built from 17 residues. The V and J ends lost 4 bases and 0 bases, in that order; junction bases with no gene match: 8.

Regarding this clone: The observed sequence ends 3 residues before the CDR3 terminus, with the missing tail filled in from the germline J gene. The rearrangement links TRBV7-9 to TRBJ2-3; possible D gene TRBD1, 6 bases. Looked up from germline, CDR1 is SEHNR and CDR2 is FQNEAQ (reference sequence). The CDR3 loop spans 12 amino acids. The sequenced CDR3 bases are TGTGCCAGCAGCTTATCAGGGGAGACG. Residues: CASSLSGET. Given in full, the CDR3 is CASSLSGETQYF.

With respect to this clone: The CDR3 end is not reached by the read, which stops 3 residues before it; the germline J gene fills it in. This chain joins TRBV7-8 and TRBJ1-1; D possibly corresponds to TRBD1 (6 bases). Germline loops: CDR1 SGHVS, CDR2 FQNEAQ. The CDR3 covers 15 residues. Trimming removed 5 bases from V and 5 bases from J, with 18 bases in between. CDR3 region: CASSLREGVDTEAFF. The CDR3 DNA, read in part, is TGTGCCAGCAGCCTACGGGAGGGGGTAGATACTGAA.

Comments on this clone: The read gets to within 3 residues of the CDR3 end, and the germline J gene fills in the rest. The V and J genes are TRBV7-3 and TRBJ2-6, with D possibly TRBD2 on 6 matching bases. The CDR3 sequence is 16 residues long. With 5 bases removed from V and 2 bases from J, the gap between germline ends came to 13 bases. The germline CDR1 and CDR2 sequences are SGHTA and FQGTGA. CDR3: CASSPRGGTGANVLTF. CDR3 bases read: TGTGCCAGCAGCCCCCGTGGCGGGACTGGGGCCAACGTC.

A note on this clone: The CDR3 extends 3 residues past the end of the read, so its final part is completed from the germline J gene. The chain uses TRBV7-2 and TRBJ2-1; perhaps TRBD2 as D (5 bases). CDR3 length: 15 amino acids. CDR1 and CDR2 (germline): SGHTA, FQGNSA. Trimming took off 4 bases at V and 7 bases at J, with 17 bases between the two ends. The CDR3: CASSYPGLAWNEQFF. The part of the CDR3 DNA that was read is TGTGCCAGCAGCTACCCCGGACTTGCGTGGAATGAG.